A selection of T cell receptor beta chains follows, all from one sample in a study of T cell responses to AZD1222 COVID-19 vaccine. Sequencing was performed with immunoSEQ multiplex PCR; in TCRdb, only in-frame clones are kept and a portion is missing. This table has around 81,000 clones, 70% to 85% appearing once. The sequencing used peripheral blood, collected on day 0 of AZD1222 vaccination. Every receptor here comes from an adult in good health. The CDR3 runs from the conserved cysteine through the conserved F or W. A D gene is named only where the DNA matches it firmly. Only some rows state a clone size, as once, few, many or a class for expanded clones.

.	TRBJ2-3	TRBV5-1	.	TGCGCCAGCAGACCTACCCCTAGAACTAGCACAGATACGCAGTATTTT	CASRPTPRTSTDTQYF
.	TRBJ1-5	TRBV7-2	TRBD1	TGTGCCAGCAGCCCCGACAGGGGGCATCAGCCCCAGCATTTT	CASSPDRGHQPQHF
.	TRBJ1-1	TRBV3-1/TRBV3-2	.	TGTGCCAGCAGCCAGATTGCCTCTCGGGGAGGCACTGAAGCTTTCTTT	CASSQIASRGGTEAFF
.	TRBJ2-2	TRBV25-1	.	TGTGCCAGCAGCCCAGGTGTACCCGGGGAGCTGTTTTTT	CASSPGVPGELFF
.	TRBJ2-2	TRBV5-1	TRBD1	TGCGCCAGCAGCTTTGGGACAGGGAACACCGGGGAGCTGTTTTTT	CASSFGTGNTGELFF
.	TRBJ1-2	TRBV6-4	TRBD1	TGTGCCAGCATTTCTGGAGTCAGGGGGATATCTAACTATGGCTACACCTTC	CASISGVRGISNYGYTF
.	TRBJ2-5	TRBV5-1	TRBD1	TGCGCCAGCAGCTGGACAGGGGGAGAGACCCAGTACTTC	CASSWTGGETQYF
.	TRBJ2-2	TRBV6-5	.	TGTGCCAGCAGTTTGACAGGAACGAACACCGGGGAGCTGTTTTTT	CASSLTGTNTGELFF
.	TRBJ2-7	TRBV6-5	TRBD1	TGTGCCAGCAGTTACTCGAGGGACAGCTCCTACGAGCAGTACTTC	CASSYSRDSSYEQYF
.	TRBJ1-1	TRBV6-5	.	TGTGCCAGCAGCCTAACGGGGGGCTCTGCTTTCTTT	CASSLTGGSAFF
.	TRBJ1-1	TRBV5-8	.	TGTGCCAGCAGCTTTACGACACACGGTGGGAACACTGAAGCTTTCTTT	CASSFTTHGGNTEAFF
.	TRBJ1-2	TRBV30	TRBD1	TGTGCCTGGAGTGTACCGGGACAGGTTAAAGGCTACACCTTC	CAWSVPGQVKGYTF
.	TRBJ1-2	TRBV4-2	TRBD1	TGTGCCAGCAGCCAGAGCACCGGGACAGGGGGTGTTGATGGCTACACCTTC	CASSQSTGTGGVDGYTF
few	TRBJ2-7	TRBV7-2	.	TGTGCCAGCAGCTCACCACAACCGGGATCCGAGCAGTACTTC	CASSSPQPGSEQYF
.	TRBJ2-1	TRBV18	TRBD2	TGTGCCAGCTCACCACCGACTAGCGGGAGCAGGGTTGGTATGCAGTTCTTC	CASSPPTSGSRVGMQFF
.	TRBJ2-5	TRBV7-2	TRBD2	TGTGCCAGCAGCTTAGCGGGGGGGCAAGAGACCCAGTACTTC	CASSLAGGQETQYF
.	TRBJ1-2	TRBV30	TRBD1	TGTGCCTGGAGTATACAGGGGAACTATGGCTACACCTTC	CAWSIQGNYGYTF
.	TRBJ1-4	TRBV7-9	.	TGTGCCAGCGGCGGACTTACTGAAAAACTGTTTTTT	CASGGLTEKLFF
.	TRBJ1-4	TRBV4-3	TRBD1	TGCGCCAGCAGCCAAGACGGACAGGCGGAGGAAAAACTGTTTTTT	CASSQDGQAEEKLFF